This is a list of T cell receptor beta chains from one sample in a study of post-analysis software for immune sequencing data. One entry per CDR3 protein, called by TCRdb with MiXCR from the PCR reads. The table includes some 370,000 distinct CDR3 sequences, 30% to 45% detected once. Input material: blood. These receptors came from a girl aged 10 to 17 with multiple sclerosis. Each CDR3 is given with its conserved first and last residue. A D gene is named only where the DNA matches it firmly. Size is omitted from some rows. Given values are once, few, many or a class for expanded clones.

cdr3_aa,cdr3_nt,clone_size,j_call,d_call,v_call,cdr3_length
CASSPVGESYGYTF,TGTGCCAGCAGTCCCGTAGGGGAAAGCTATGGCTACACCTTC,few,TRBJ1-2,NA,TRBV12-3/TRBV12-4,14
CASSFGRRSTDTQYF,TGTGCCAGCAGTTTCGGTCGTAGAAGCACAGATACGCAGTATTTT,few,TRBJ2-3,NA,TRBV28,15
CASSDRAGETQYF,TGTGCCAGCAGCGACAGGGCTGGGGAGACCCAGTACTTC,many,TRBJ2-5,TRBD1,TRBV12-3/TRBV12-4,13
CAARVDSYNEQFF,TGTGCCGCCCGGGTTGACTCCTACAATGAGCAGTTCTTC,NA,TRBJ2-1,NA,TRBV2,13
CASSSSAAGTDTQYF,TGTGCCAGCAGCTCATCTGCGGCGGGCACAGATACGCAGTATTTT,NA,TRBJ2-3,NA,TRBV7-2,15
CASSLGSGGTDTQYF,TGTGCCAGCAGCTTAGGAAGCGGGGGCACAGATACGCAGTATTTT,many,TRBJ2-3,TRBD2,TRBV7-2,15
CASSQTSGGAYEQYF,TGTGCCAGCAGCCAGACTAGCGGGGGGGCGTACGAGCAGTACTTC,few,TRBJ2-7,TRBD2,TRBV12-3/TRBV12-4,15
CASSPQDRGQVFF,TGTGCCAGCAGCCCTCAGGACAGGGGTCAAGTTTTCTTT,NA,TRBJ1-1,TRBD1,TRBV7-6,13
CASSERFGSSQETQYF,TGTGCCAGCAGTGAGAGGTTTGGCAGCTCCCAAGAGACCCAGTACTTC,NA,TRBJ2-5,NA,TRBV6-1,16
CASSESVPSPTGGEQPQHF,TGCGCCAGCAGTGAGTCGGTGCCTTCCCCTACAGGGGGCGAGCAGCCCCAGCATTTT,NA,TRBJ1-5,TRBD1,TRBV10-1,19
CSAREAGQPQHF,TGCAGTGCTAGAGAGGCAGGGCAGCCCCAGCATTTT,NA,TRBJ1-5,NA,TRBV20-1,12
CASSSTVSSYNEQFF,TGTGCCAGCAGCTCGACAGTGAGCTCCTACAATGAGCAGTTCTTC,NA,TRBJ2-1,NA,TRBV5-4,15
CRATLLDRQETQYF,TGCAGGGCTACCCTACTAGATAGGCAAGAGACCCAGTACTTC,NA,TRBJ2-5,NA,TRBV20-1,14
CSAKRDPGLAGGLEETQYF,TGCAGTGCTAAAAGGGACCCGGGACTAGCGGGGGGGCTCGAAGAGACCCAGTACTTC,few,TRBJ2-5,TRBD2,TRBV20-1,19
CASSLAREYEQYF,TGTGCCAGCAGCTTGGCGCGGGAATACGAGCAGTACTTC,few,TRBJ2-7,NA,TRBV5-5,13
CATGDSPGQGSNEQFF,TGTGCCACCGGTGATTCGCCGGGACAGGGAAGTAATGAGCAGTTCTTC,NA,TRBJ2-1,TRBD1,TRBV24-1,16
CASSHTGGWQPQHF,TGCGCCAGCAGCCATACAGGGGGCTGGCAGCCCCAGCATTTT,few,TRBJ1-5,TRBD1,TRBV4-1,14
CASSYTSGGGNEQFF,TGTGCCAGCAGTTACACTAGCGGGGGAGGGAATGAGCAGTTCTTC,once,TRBJ2-1,TRBD2,TRBV6-2/TRBV6-3,15
CASKGVLIQETQYF,TGTGCCAGCAAAGGGGTGCTAATACAAGAGACCCAGTACTTC,NA,TRBJ2-5,NA,TRBV6-1,14
CATMGQGGYGYTF,TGTGCCACCATGGGACAGGGTGGGTATGGCTACACCTTC,NA,TRBJ1-2,TRBD1,TRBV12-3/TRBV12-4,13
CASSQDIWGRYTDTQYF,TGCGCCAGCAGCCAAGATATATGGGGACGGTACACAGATACGCAGTATTTT,NA,TRBJ2-3,NA,TRBV4-3,17
CASSPGTSGGLGETQYF,TGTGCCAGCAGCCCTGGGACTAGCGGGGGGCTAGGAGAGACCCAGTACTTC,few,TRBJ2-5,TRBD2,TRBV7-3,17
CASSHTGDHEQYF,TGTGCCAGCAGCCACACAGGGGACCACGAGCAGTACTTC,few,TRBJ2-7,TRBD1,TRBV7-2,13
CASSPRRQGGTEAFF,TGTGCCAGCAGCCCGCGGCGGCAGGGAGGGACTGAAGCTTTCTTT,NA,TRBJ1-1,NA,TRBV7-9,15
CATLTGGLGQPQHF,TGTGCCACCTTGACAGGGGGTCTGGGTCAGCCCCAGCATTTT,few,TRBJ1-5,TRBD1,TRBV6-2/TRBV6-3,14
CASSLGTAGGANYGYTF,TGTGCCAGCAGTTTGGGAACGGCAGGGGGCGCAAACTATGGCTACACCTTC,few,TRBJ1-2,TRBD1,TRBV28,17
CASSLVRGQGSPSYEAFF,TGTGCCAGCAGCTTGGTAAGGGGACAGGGGTCCCCCTCGTATGAAGCTTTCTTT,NA,TRBJ1-1,TRBD1,TRBV5-6,18
CSASGETPTDTQYF,TGCAGTGCTAGCGGGGAAACCCCCACAGATACGCAGTATTTT,many,TRBJ2-3,NA,TRBV20-1,14
CASSESAASSTDTQYF,TGCGCCAGCAGTGAGTCCGCGGCTAGCAGCACAGATACGCAGTATTTT,NA,TRBJ2-3,NA,TRBV10-2,16
CASSESGGHNTDTQYF,TGTGCCAGCAGCGAGAGCGGGGGGCACAACACAGATACGCAGTATTTT,NA,TRBJ2-3,TRBD2,TRBV7-2,16
CASSGDGYNEQFF,TGTGCCAGCAGCGGGGACGGGTACAATGAGCAGTTCTTC,few,TRBJ2-1,NA,TRBV25-1,13
CASSEASGVHEQYF,TGTGCCAGCAGTGAAGCTAGCGGGGTGCACGAGCAGTACTTC,few,TRBJ2-7,TRBD2,TRBV2,14
CAISGTSSYNEQFF,TGTGCCATCAGTGGGACCAGCTCCTACAATGAGCAGTTCTTC,few,TRBJ2-1,NA,TRBV10-3,14
CASSQAGRRGGSNEQFF,TGTGCCAGCAGCCAAGCCGGGAGACGGGGGGGTTCGAATGAGCAGTTCTTC,NA,TRBJ2-1,TRBD2,TRBV14,17
CASSLGPLQGTYSNQPQHF,TGTGCCAGCAGCTTAGGGCCCCTACAGGGGACCTATAGCAATCAGCCCCAGCATTTT,NA,TRBJ1-5,TRBD1,TRBV7-2,19
CASSYLGQPQHF,TGTGCCAGCAGTTACTTAGGACAGCCCCAGCATTTT,NA,TRBJ1-5,NA,TRBV6-5,12
CSAPVPGTSADTQYF,TGCAGTGCTCCCGTTCCCGGGACTAGCGCGGATACGCAGTATTTT,few,TRBJ2-3,TRBD2,TRBV20-1,15
CASSQEGTSGSNEQFF,TGTGCCAGCAGCCAAGAGGGGACTAGCGGCTCCAATGAGCAGTTCTTC,few,TRBJ2-1,TRBD2,TRBV4-2,16
CASSKGQGSDTQYF,TGTGCCAGCAGTAAGGGACAGGGAAGTGATACGCAGTATTTT,few,TRBJ2-3,TRBD1,TRBV6-1,14
CSARLAGEYNEQFF,TGCAGCGCCAGACTAGCGGGGGAATACAATGAGCAGTTCTTC,many,TRBJ2-1,TRBD2,TRBV29-1,14
CASRETGHEQYF,TGTGCCAGCAGGGAGACAGGGCACGAGCAGTACTTC,few,TRBJ2-7,TRBD1,TRBV7-8,12
CASSSSTYSSYEQYF,TGTGCCAGCAGCTCCTCAACATACTCCTCCTACGAGCAGTACTTC,few,TRBJ2-7,NA,TRBV12-3/TRBV12-4,15
CASTAPGQGCNEQYF,TGTGCCAGCACTGCCCCGGGACAGGGGTGCAACGAGCAGTACTTC,few,TRBJ2-7,TRBD1,TRBV6-1,15
CASSSEVRRGVPQYF,TGTGCCAGCAGCAGCGAAGTCAGGAGGGGAGTCCCGCAGTATTTT,NA,TRBJ2-3,NA,TRBV5-6,15